This T cell receptor beta chain comes out of a study of identifying expanded T cells in peripheral blood. Study outcomes and limitations: About 1.2 clones differed between technical replicates, versus roughly 17 and 20 over time.

Assay used: immunoSEQ multiplex PCR; TCRdb lists only in-frame clones, some missing. The sample includes some 99,000 clones, about 85% of them seen just once. CDR3 length: 14 residues. Unmatched junction bases numbered 9, after V lost 5 bases and J lost 5 bases. The germline CDR1 and CDR2 sequences are SGHTA and FQGNSA. On this clone: Its antigen is not known.

Sample: blood. This chain links TRBV7-2 with TRBJ2-7; the match to TRBD1 covers 7 bases. This TCR was recovered from a person aged 18 to 69 in good health. CDR3 in amino acids: CASSQRQGWDEQYF. Here the CDR3 DNA reads TGTGCCAGCAGCCAACGACAGGGCTGGGACGAGCAGTACTTC.